Each of the 15 T cell receptor beta chains below was sequenced from the same sample in a study of identical twins. TCRdb recomputed calls from the 5' RACE reads with MiXCR, one row per CDR3 protein. The sample shows 350,000 or so distinct CDR3 sequences, 9% to 10% of them seen only once. Sequencing used naive T cells sorted from blood. The receptor set was obtained from a woman between 45 and 65 years old in good health.

This clonotype has more than one count but fewer than ten. The J gene is TRBJ2-3, the V gene TRBV12-3 or TRBV12-4; no clear D gene. The germline V and J ends were trimmed by 7 bases and 4 bases, with 12 bases remaining between them. The CDR3 is made up of 13 amino acids. CDR3 amino acids: CASNRVSSDTQYF. As DNA, the CDR3 is TGTGCCAGCAACCGGGTTTCTTCAGATACGCAGTATTTT.

This clonotype was counted at least ten times. The chain is built from TRBV10-3 and TRBJ2-2; D is unclear. Germline values: CDR1 ENHRY, CDR2 SYGVKD. The CDR3 is made up of 15 amino acids. Trimming shortened V by 10 bases and J by 3 bases, and 18 bases separated the two germline ends. The CDR3 protein is CATKIRVEDTGELFF. CDR3 nucleotide sequence: TGTGCCACCAAGATAAGGGTTGAGGACACCGGGGAGCTGTTTTTT.

The sample holds a few counts of this clonotype. The chain employs TRBV20-1 and TRBJ2-3; D might be TRBD2 (6 bases). The germline V and J ends were trimmed by 3 bases and 6 bases, with 13 bases remaining between them. CDR3 size: 13 residues. Germline assignment: CDR1 DFQATT and CDR2 SNEGSKA (reference sequence). The CDR3 sequence is CSASRAAGDTQYF. The CDR3 coding sequence is TGCAGTGCTAGTAGGGCTGCGGGGGATACGCAGTATTTT.

This clonotype has more than one count but fewer than ten. The DNA for the CDR3 is TGCGCCAGCAGCAAGACAGGGGGGTCCGGGGAGCTGTTTTTT. It codes for CASSKTGGSGELFF. The chain employs TRBV4-1 and TRBJ2-2, with 9 bases fitting TRBD1. CDR1 and CDR2 (germline): MGHRA, YSYEKL. CDR3 length: 14 residues. Unmatched junction bases numbered 4, after V lost 5 bases and J lost 6 bases.

This clonotype was seen many times. This rearrangement joins TRBV9 to TRBJ2-1, with a tentative D call TRBD2 (6 bases). V shed 0 bases and J shed 7 bases, with 8 bases lying between them. The V gene's germline CDR1 is SGDLS and CDR2 YYNGEE. The CDR3 extends over 13 amino acids. This chain's CDR3 is CASSVAGVNEQFF. CDR3 coding DNA: TGTGCCAGCAGCGTAGCGGGGGTGAATGAGCAGTTCTTC.

In this sample, this clonotype turned up many times. The V call is TRBV5-1, the J call TRBJ2-3, with 9 bases that match TRBD2. This CDR3 is 15 amino acids long. After removal of 3 bases from V and 2 bases from J, the junction contained 4 bases not matched to a gene. CDR1 and CDR2 from the germline V gene are SGHRS and YFSETQ. The CDR3 loop reads CASSSASGATDTQYF. Written as DNA, the CDR3 is TGCGCCAGCAGCTCCGCTAGCGGGGCCACAGATACGCAGTATTTT. The full variable domain, in which reference TRBV5-1 and TRBJ2-3 provide the parts outside the CDR3, is KAGVTQTPRYLIKTRGQQVTLSCSPISGHRSVSWYQQTPGQGLQFLFEYFSETQRNKGNFPGRFSGRQFSNSRSEMNVSTLELGDSALYLCASSSASGATDTQYFGPGTRLTVL.

This clonotype was detected only a few times. The chain links TRBV19 to TRBJ1-2, with D maybe TRBD1 (6 bases). The CDR3 runs to 14 residues. The germline V and J ends were trimmed by 7 bases and 2 bases, with 14 bases remaining between them. Germline values: CDR1 LNHDA, CDR2 SQIVND (reference sequence). CDR3 amino acids: CASKEGGQNYGYTF. The CDR3 DNA is TGTGCCAGTAAGGAGGGGGGCCAAAACTATGGCTACACCTTC.

On this clonotype itself: Being one base from a much bigger clone, this may be a read error. This is likely a read error, given that the CDR3 carries no conserved phenylalanine or tryptophan at its end. V is TRBV12-3 or TRBV12-4 and J is TRBJ2-1; D unclear. This CDR3 region has 13 residues. V lost 11 bases and J lost 3, with 14 bases in between. As DNA, the CDR3 is TGTGCCCTTTCTGAATCGAACTACAATGAGCAGTTCCTC. The encoded protein is CALSESNYNEQFL.

This clonotype was detected many times. The V call is TRBV6-5, the J call TRBJ2-7; 8 nucleotides agree with TRBD1. The length of the CDR3 is 12 residues. Trimming took 5 bases from V and 5 from J; bases not matched to a gene: 2. Germline V gene data show CDR1 as MNHEY and CDR2 as SVGAGI. The chain's CDR3 is CASSRTGNEQYF. The CDR3 nucleotides read TGTGCCAGCAGTAGGACAGGGAACGAGCAGTACTTC.

A few counts support this clonotype. The V call is TRBV5-1, the J call TRBJ2-3, with 7 nucleotides matching TRBD1. Per germline, CDR1 SGHRS and CDR2 YFSETQ. This CDR3 is built from 14 residues. V shed 4 bases and J 3 bases; nucleotides not matched to a gene: 5. The CDR3 is CASSRRGRTDTQYF. DNA for the CDR3: TGCGCCAGCAGCCGCAGGGGGAGAACAGATACGCAGTATTTT.

This clonotype was counted between two and nine times. The chain recombines TRBV12-3 or TRBV12-4 with TRBJ1-2, with unresolved D. The germline V and J ends were trimmed by 5 bases and 6 bases, with 10 bases remaining between them. This CDR3 is 12 amino acids long. This CDR3 is CASSTLNHGYTF. CDR3 nucleotide sequence: TGTGCCAGCAGTACCCTCAATCATGGCTACACCTTC.

This clonotype has a handful of counts. The chain is built from TRBV20-1 and TRBJ1-1; D is unresolved. Germline V CDR1 and CDR2: DFQATT, SNEGSKA (reference sequence). The germline V and J ends were trimmed by 3 bases and 6 bases, with 17 bases remaining between them. This CDR3 region has 14 residues. The CDR3 DNA reads as TGCAGTGCTAGCCGAGTCAGAATTACCTCTGAAGCTTTCTTT. Translated, it gives CSASRVRITSEAFF.

This clonotype came up a few times. Here the CDR3 reads CASSYSQGTQHF. The CDR3 DNA reads as TGTGCCAGCAGTTACTCGCAGGGGACCCAGCATTTT. The rearrangement links TRBV6-2 or TRBV6-3 to TRBJ1-5; possibly TRBD1 for D (6 bases). This CDR3 region has 12 residues. Trimming shortened V by 0 bases and J by 11 bases, and 8 bases separated the two germline ends. Per germline, CDR1 MNHEY and CDR2 SVGEGT.

This clonotype has just a few counts. The gene calls are TRBV7-9 and TRBJ2-3, with TRBD2 as a possible D gene (6 bases). Per the germline V gene, CDR1 is SEHNR and CDR2 is FQNEAQ (reference sequence). The CDR3 totals 15 residues. Trimming removed 5 bases at V and 5 bases at J, with 17 bases between. The CDR3 DNA sequence: TGTGCCAGCAGCCGAAAGGGACTTGGAAAAGATACGCAGTATTTT. Translation: CASSRKGLGKDTQYF.

The chain combines TRBV7-8 with TRBJ1-1, with D possibly being TRBD1 (6 bases). Trimming took off 0 bases at V and 3 bases at J, with 17 bases between the two ends. The CDR3 length is 17 residues. CDR1 and CDR2 from the germline V gene are SGHVS and FQNEAQ. The CDR3 DNA reads TGTGCCAGCAGCTTAGCTAGGAGTGAGGGGACATACACTGAAGCTTTCTTT. It yields the protein CASSLARSEGTYTEAFF. Filled out from reference TRBV7-8 and TRBJ1-1, the complete variable domain reads GAGVSQSPRYKVAKRGQDVALRCDPISGHVSLFWYQQALGQGPEFLTYFQNEAQLDKSGLPSDRFFAERPEGSVSTLKIQRTQQEDSAVYLCASSLARSEGTYTEAFFGQGTRLTVV.